A selection of T cell receptor beta chains follows, all from one sample in a study of cytomegalovirus exposure and HLA in healthy donors. Libraries were prepared by immunoSEQ multiplex PCR; TCRdb keeps only in-frame clonotypes and omits some of them. The table includes about 160,000 clones, under 90% detected once. The sequenced sample was PBMCs. These TCRs come from a young man in good health and CMV-seronegative. The conserved cysteine and the conserved F or W are not part of the CDR3 here.

v_call: TRBV10-3; cdr3_aa: AISESRGSTGNTIY
v_call: TRBV6-5; cdr3_aa: ASSPQLAGTYEQY
v_call: TRBV2; cdr3_aa: ASKGGGNYEQY
v_call: TRBV6-1; cdr3_aa: ASSVQGLNTEAF
v_call: TRBV9; cdr3_aa: ASSVGSSGFQETQY
v_call: TRBV28; cdr3_aa: ASSSPGQGEKLF
v_call: TRBV5-1; cdr3_aa: ASSIGQGEAF
v_call: TRBV4-1; cdr3_aa: ASSQPGLPYEQY
v_call: TRBV7-6; cdr3_aa: ASSLASGGYNEQF
v_call: TRBV6-4; cdr3_aa: ASSDSETSVYGYT
v_call: TRBV6-1; cdr3_aa: ASSEAGSTDTQY
v_call: TRBV2; cdr3_aa: ASSERLAGGGRDTQY
v_call: TRBV5-1; cdr3_aa: ASSPSGGYNEQF
v_call: TRBV29-1; cdr3_aa: SVVSASGEIEQF
v_call: TRBV6-5; cdr3_aa: ASSPVGVETQY
v_call: TRBV29-1; cdr3_aa: SVGGRGGNIQY
v_call: TRBV18; cdr3_aa: ASSNSGGYEKLF
v_call: TRBV11-2; cdr3_aa: ASSSPRSYTEAF
v_call: TRBV7-3; cdr3_aa: ASSLRGQNTGELF
v_call: TRBV7-9; cdr3_aa: SSSFLTSGAADTQY
v_call: TRBV7-9; cdr3_aa: ASSLADRLGTEAF
v_call: TRBV5-4; cdr3_aa: ASGLRAGGASGSWEQF
v_call: TRBV4-1; cdr3_aa: ASSRGTEETQY
v_call: TRBV7-9; cdr3_aa: ASSPKLETQY
v_call: TRBV27; cdr3_aa: ASSPRGVVQRTQY
v_call: TRBV27; cdr3_aa: ASSLRGGELF
v_call: TRBV7-9; cdr3_aa: ASNTGGGSPLH
v_call: TRBV9; cdr3_aa: ASSVGSVDTGELF
v_call: TRBV6-6; cdr3_aa: ASSYSMGQGRNEQY
v_call: TRBV5-1; cdr3_aa: ATGDREYNEQF
v_call: TRBV5-1; cdr3_aa: ASSIVGGMNTEAF
v_call: TRBV28; cdr3_aa: ARDLDGSSYNSPLH
v_call: TRBV19; cdr3_aa: ASNQRQATNEKLF
v_call: TRBV11-2; cdr3_aa: ASSPRTGGSSPLH
v_call: TRBV27; cdr3_aa: ASSLGRNTEAF